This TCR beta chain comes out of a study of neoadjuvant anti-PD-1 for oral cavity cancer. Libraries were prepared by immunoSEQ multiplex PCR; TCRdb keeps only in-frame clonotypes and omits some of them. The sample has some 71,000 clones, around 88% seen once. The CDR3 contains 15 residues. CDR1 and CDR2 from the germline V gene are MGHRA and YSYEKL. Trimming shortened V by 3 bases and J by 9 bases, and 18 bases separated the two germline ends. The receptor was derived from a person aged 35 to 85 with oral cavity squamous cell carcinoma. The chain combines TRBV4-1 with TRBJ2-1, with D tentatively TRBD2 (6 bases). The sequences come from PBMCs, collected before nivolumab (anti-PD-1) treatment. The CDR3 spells CASSHAGTPIFEQFF. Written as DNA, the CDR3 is TGCGCCAGCAGCCACGCCGGGACTCCAATCTTTGAGCAGTTCTTC.